This entry lists 25 T cell receptor beta chains sequenced from one sample in a study of blood T cell repertoires in COVID-19. Clones were read by immunoSEQ multiplex PCR, and TCRdb kept only the in-frame ones, dropping some. Of some 31,000 clones in the sample, approximately 90% were seen once. The sequenced sample consisted of peripheral blood. The origin of the receptors is a human donor with active COVID-19. The donor label of this sample is uncertain.

The chain employs TRBV18 and TRBJ1-1; D call uncertain. The V and J ends lost 2 bases and 7 bases respectively, with 8 bases between them. The CDR3 is 12 residues long. Germline CDR1 KGHSH, CDR2 LQKENI. The CDR3 sequence: CASSPSGLEAFF. In DNA form, the CDR3 reads TGTGCCAGCTCACCATCCGGACTTGAAGCTTTCTTT.

Within the sample, this clone is medium-sized (0.01 to 0.1%). J is TRBJ1-1 and V is TRBV9; 10 bases match TRBD1. Germline CDR1 is SGDLS and CDR2 is YYNGEE. CDR3 size: 14 residues. The junction had 6 bases not matched to a gene; V was cut back by 4 bases and J by 6 bases. The CDR3 sequence is CASSRQGALSEAFF. The DNA for the CDR3 is TGTGCCAGCAGCCGACAGGGGGCGCTCTCTGAAGCTTTCTTT.

The rearrangement joins TRBV3-1 (or the pseudogene TRBV3-2) to TRBJ2-1; 7 bases are a match to TRBD2. V gave up 3 bases and J gave up 9 bases; unmatched junction bases: 17. The CDR3 runs to 17 residues. CDR1 and CDR2 (germline): LGHDT, YNNKEL (reference sequence). The CDR3 region is CASSHYIRTSFRSEQFF. The CDR3, as DNA: TGTGCCAGCAGCCATTACATCAGGACTAGTTTTAGAAGTGAGCAGTTCTTC.

This clone was recorded a few times. The chain carries TRBV5-1 and TRBJ2-2; D possibly corresponds to TRBD1 (5 bases). This CDR3 has 14 amino acids. V gave up 5 bases and J gave up 5 bases, with 13 bases separating them. In germline, CDR1 is SGHRS, CDR2 YFSETQ. Here the CDR3 reads CASREQGRTGELFF. The CDR3 DNA is TGCGCCAGCAGGGAGCAGGGAAGGACCGGGGAGCTGTTTTTT.

J is TRBJ2-7 and V is TRBV5-4; 9 bases line up with TRBD2. V lost 0 bases and J lost 3; bases outside the gene matches: 7. The germline V gene encodes CDR1 SGHNT and CDR2 YYREEE (reference sequence). CDR3 length: 16 amino acids. The chain's CDR3 is CASSLDAGTSNYEQYF. The CDR3 DNA reads as TGTGCCAGCAGCTTGGACGCCGGGACTAGCAACTACGAGCAGTACTTC.

This sequence joins TRBV13 and TRBJ2-7; tentatively, D is TRBD1 (5 bases). The CDR3 contains 13 residues. Deletions cut 3 bases from V and 1 base from J, with 7 bases between. Germline CDR1 and CDR2: PRHDT and FYEKMQ (reference sequence). CDR3 sequence (DNA): TGTGCCAGCAGCTTCAGGGCTTCCTACGAGCAGTACTTC. This gives the protein CASSFRASYEQYF.

The chain joins TRBV5-1 to TRBJ2-2; 9 nucleotides line up with TRBD1. Trimming took 7 bases from V and 7 from J; bases not matched to a gene: 11. Germline assignment: CDR1 SGHRS and CDR2 YFSETQ. This CDR3 is 15 amino acids long. This CDR3 reads CASESGTGTVGELFF. As DNA, the CDR3 is TGCGCCAGCGAGTCCGGGACAGGGACTGTCGGGGAGCTGTTTTTT.

The chain uses TRBV4-3 and TRBJ1-4, with TRBD1 as a possible D gene (5 bases). Per germline, CDR1 LGHNA and CDR2 YSLEER. The CDR3 extends over 16 amino acids. The germline V and J ends were trimmed by 5 bases and 2 bases, with 15 bases remaining between them. This chain's CDR3 is CASSVQGSATNEKLFF. CDR3 bases: TGCGCCAGCAGCGTGCAGGGATCGGCGACTAATGAAAAACTGTTTTTT.

V gene TRBV27 combines with J gene TRBJ2-1, with D maybe TRBD1 (5 bases). Germline CDR1 is MNHEY and CDR2 is SMNVEV (reference sequence). V was shortened by 3 bases and J by 1 base, with 10 bases between the two germline ends. The CDR3 runs to 15 residues. The chain's CDR3 is CASSFGHPSYNEQFF. The CDR3 DNA reads as TGTGCCAGCAGTTTCGGACATCCTTCCTACAATGAGCAGTTCTTC.

This clone appeared once. V gene TRBV5-1 combines with J gene TRBJ1-5, with D unclear. CDR3 length equals 13 residues. Per the germline V gene, CDR1 is SGHRS and CDR2 is YFSETQ. The V end was cut by 0 bases, the J end by 3 bases, with 4 bases between. The CDR3 DNA is TGCGCCAGCAGCTTGGCTACCAATCAGCCCCAGCATTTT. It is translated as CASSLATNQPQHF.

This chain joins TRBV4-3 and TRBJ2-2; 8 positions match TRBD2. The CDR3 runs to 16 residues. V lost 4 bases, J lost 7 bases, and 11 bases stayed unmatched. Germline CDR1 is LGHNA and CDR2 is YSLEER. The CDR3 coding sequence is TGCGCCAGCAGCCGCGAAACTAGCGGAGTTGACGGGGAGCTGTTTTTT. It specifies CASSRETSGVDGELFF.

This CDR3 reads CASSYPGLRGTEAFF. CDR3 bases: TGTGCCAGCAGCTACCCGGGACTTCGGGGGACTGAAGCTTTCTTT. The rearrangement links TRBV11-2 to TRBJ1-1; tentatively, D is TRBD1 (5 bases). V lost 4 bases to trimming and J lost 5 bases, with 17 bases between them. Per the germline V gene, CDR1 is SGHAT and CDR2 is FQNNGV. The CDR3 length is 15 residues.

The J gene is TRBJ2-1, the V gene TRBV11-2; 10 bases are shared with TRBD2. The CDR3 has 17 residues. In germline, CDR1 is SGHAT, CDR2 FQNNGV. V shed 2 bases and J 3 bases; nucleotides not matched to a gene: 7. The CDR3 DNA sequence: TGTGCCAGCAGCTTACAGGTAGCGGGAGGAGTCTACAATGAGCAGTTCTTC. Amino acid sequence: CASSLQVAGGVYNEQFF.

This sequence joins TRBV11-3 and TRBJ2-7; 7 bases fit TRBD1. V shed 5 bases, J shed 0 bases, and the junction held 7 bases outside the gene matches. This CDR3 has 15 amino acids. Germline V lookup: CDR1 SGHNT, CDR2 YENEEA. The CDR3 DNA reads TGTGCCAGCAGCGGGGGACAGCCTCACTCCTACGAGCAGTACTTC. It encodes CASSGGQPHSYEQYF.

This clone was found once. The CDR3 DNA follows: TGTGCCAGCAGTGCTGGACAGAGCTATGGCTACACCTTC. Protein sequence: CASSAGQSYGYTF. The chain combines TRBV12-3 or TRBV12-4 with TRBJ1-2, with a possible D match to TRBD1 (6 bases). V was cut by 5 bases and J by 4 bases, with 11 bases left in between. This CDR3 region has 13 residues.

The chain uses TRBV18 and TRBJ2-3; TRBD2 matches at 12 bases. The trim removed 3 bases at V and 4 bases at J, leaving 11 bases unmatched. Germline loops: CDR1 KGHSH, CDR2 LQKENI. The CDR3 spans 18 residues. The DNA of the CDR3 is TGTGCCAGCTCACCCGCTAGCGGGAGGGCCGGTCGGGCAGATACGCAGTATTTT. Translating gives CASSPASGRAGRADTQYF. The variable domain in full, with the rest retrieved from reference TRBV18 and TRBJ2-3, is NAGVMQNPRHLVRRRGQEARLRCSPMKGHSHVYWYRQLPEEGLKFMVYLQKENIIDESGMPKERFSAEFPKEGPSILRIQQVVRGDSAAYFCASSPASGRAGRADTQYFGPGTRLTVL.

The sample holds one count of this clone. The chain couples TRBV28 to TRBJ2-7, with TRBD2 matching 10 bases. The CDR3 runs to 18 residues. Per the germline V gene, CDR1 is MDHEN and CDR2 is SYDVKM. The junction had 18 bases not matched to a gene; V was cut back by 4 bases and J by 6 bases. CDR3: CASSYQTGTSDRRIEQYF. The DNA of the CDR3 is TGTGCCAGCAGTTATCAAACCGGGACTAGCGATCGGCGCATCGAGCAGTACTTC.

This chain joins TRBV6-5 and TRBJ1-1; TRBD1 aligns across 7 bases. The ends lost 9 bases at V and 0 bases at J; junction bases unmatched: 7. Germline assignment: CDR1 MNHEY and CDR2 SVGAGI. The CDR3 covers 14 residues. The CDR3 nucleotides read TGTGCCAGTGACGCAGGGACAGTGAACACTGAAGCTTTCTTT. Protein product: CASDAGTVNTEAFF.

The rearrangement links TRBV5-6 to TRBJ2-7; 11 nucleotides agree with TRBD1. This CDR3 region has 13 residues. With 5 bases clipped from V and 4 bases from J, the junction kept 2 bases outside the gene matches. The V gene's germline CDR1 is SGHDT and CDR2 YYEEEE. As DNA, the CDR3 is TGTGCCAGCAGTTGGGACAGGGGGTACGAGCAGTACTTC. Translation: CASSWDRGYEQYF.

Concerning this clone: Its ends do not fully match the called genes, so a read error is possible. The rearrangement joins TRBV7-2 to TRBJ2-3; tentatively, D is TRBD1 (9 bases). CDR1 SGHTA and CDR2 FQGNSA come from the germline V gene. The CDR3 extends over 16 amino acids. The chain's CDR3 is CASSIATGGREGTQYF. CDR3 coding DNA: TGTGCCAGCAGCATAGCCACAGGGGGCCGGGAGGGCACGCAGTATTTT.

The chain links TRBV25-1 to TRBJ2-1; a possible D gene is TRBD2 (7 bases). V dropped 10 bases and J dropped 8 bases, with 21 bases sitting between them. This CDR3 comprises 14 residues. CDR1 is MGHDK, CDR2 SYGVNS, per germline. DNA of the CDR3: TGTGCCACCCAACGAGGGGGGGCCGGGGATGAGCAGTTCTTC. The encoded protein is CATQRGGAGDEQFF.

The chain is built from TRBV7-9 and TRBJ1-4; D is ambiguous. V lost 4 bases to trimming and J lost 0 bases, with 6 bases between them. Germline V lookup: CDR1 SEHNR, CDR2 FQNEAQ (reference sequence). CDR3 length equals 14 residues. DNA of the CDR3: TGTGCCAGCAGCTGGGGAGCAACTAATGAAAAACTGTTTTTT. Encoded protein: CASSWGATNEKLFF.

The chain has TRBV19 and TRBJ1-6; 7 nucleotides agree with TRBD1. With V trimmed by 6 bases and J by 10 bases, 9 bases remained unmatched. Germline V gives CDR1 LNHDA, CDR2 SQIVND (reference sequence). The CDR3 is 14 amino acids. The CDR3 loop is CASSMTGMRSPLHF. As DNA, the CDR3 is TGTGCCAGTAGCATGACAGGGATGAGGTCACCCCTCCACTTT.

V usage is TRBV9 and J usage is TRBJ2-3; 8 bases are a match to TRBD2. The CDR3 consists of 13 residues. CDR1 and CDR2 from the germline V gene are SGDLS and YYNGEE. J gave up 11 bases and V 0 bases, and 5 bases lay outside the gene matches. The CDR3 DNA follows: TGTGCCAGCAGCGTAGCGGCGGCGGGGGGGCAGTATTTT. Translation gives CASSVAAAGGQYF. The whole variable domain, remainder taken from reference TRBV9 and TRBJ2-3, is DSGVTQTPKHLITATGQRVTLRCSPRSGDLSVYWYQQSLDQGLQFLIQYYNGEERAKGNILERFSAQQFPDLHSELNLSSLELGDSALYFCASSVAAAGGQYFGPGTRLTVL.

The chain joins TRBV6-1 to TRBJ2-7, with 7 bases lining up with TRBD2. This CDR3 region has 16 residues. J was trimmed by 2 bases and V by 0 bases; bases with no gene match: 7. Germline V lookup: CDR1 MNHNS, CDR2 SASEGT. The CDR3 here is CASSEALRREPYEQYF. CDR3 in DNA: TGTGCCAGCAGTGAAGCGCTGAGGCGGGAGCCCTACGAGCAGTACTTC.